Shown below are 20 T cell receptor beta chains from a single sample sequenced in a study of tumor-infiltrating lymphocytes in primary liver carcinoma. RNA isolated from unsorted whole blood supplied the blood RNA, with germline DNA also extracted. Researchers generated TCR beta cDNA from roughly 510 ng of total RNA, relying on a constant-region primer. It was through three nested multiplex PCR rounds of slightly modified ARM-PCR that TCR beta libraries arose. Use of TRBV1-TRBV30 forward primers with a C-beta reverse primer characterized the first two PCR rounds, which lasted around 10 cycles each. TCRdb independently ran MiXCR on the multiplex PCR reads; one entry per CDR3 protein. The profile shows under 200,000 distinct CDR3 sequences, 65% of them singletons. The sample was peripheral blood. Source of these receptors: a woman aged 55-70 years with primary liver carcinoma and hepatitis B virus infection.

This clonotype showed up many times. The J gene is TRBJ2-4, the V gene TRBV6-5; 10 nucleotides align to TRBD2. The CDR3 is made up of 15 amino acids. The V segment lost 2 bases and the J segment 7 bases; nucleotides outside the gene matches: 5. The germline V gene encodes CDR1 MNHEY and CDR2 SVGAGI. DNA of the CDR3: TGTGCCAGCAGTTACCTAGCGGGAGACGGGAACATTCAGTACTTC. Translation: CASSYLAGDGNIQYF.

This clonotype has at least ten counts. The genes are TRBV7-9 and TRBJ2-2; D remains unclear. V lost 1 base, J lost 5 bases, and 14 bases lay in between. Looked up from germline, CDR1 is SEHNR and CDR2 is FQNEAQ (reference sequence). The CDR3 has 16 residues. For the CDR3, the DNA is TGTGCCAGCAGCTTAGGAAGGGCAGGACCTACCGGGGAGCTGTTTTTT. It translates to CASSLGRAGPTGELFF.

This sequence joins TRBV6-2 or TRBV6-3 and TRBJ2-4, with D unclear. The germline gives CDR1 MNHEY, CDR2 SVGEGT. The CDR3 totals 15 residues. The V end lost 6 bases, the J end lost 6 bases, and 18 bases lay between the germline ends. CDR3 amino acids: CASSLSPGGRNIQYF. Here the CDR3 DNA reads TGTGCCAGCAGCCTTAGTCCCGGCGGACGAAACATTCAGTACTTC.

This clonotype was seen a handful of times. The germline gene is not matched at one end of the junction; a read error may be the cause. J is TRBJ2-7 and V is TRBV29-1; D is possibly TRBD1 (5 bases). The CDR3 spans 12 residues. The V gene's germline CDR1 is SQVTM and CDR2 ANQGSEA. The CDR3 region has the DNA TGCAGCGTTGCTATGGCAGGGTACGAGCAGTATTTC. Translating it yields CSVAMAGYEQYF.

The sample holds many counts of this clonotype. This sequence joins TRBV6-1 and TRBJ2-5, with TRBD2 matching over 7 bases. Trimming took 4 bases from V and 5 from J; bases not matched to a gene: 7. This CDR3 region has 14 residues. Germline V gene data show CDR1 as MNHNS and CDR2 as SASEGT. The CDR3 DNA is TGTGCCAGCAGTGGGTTTGCGGGGGAGGAGACCCAGTACTTC. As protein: CASSGFAGEETQYF.

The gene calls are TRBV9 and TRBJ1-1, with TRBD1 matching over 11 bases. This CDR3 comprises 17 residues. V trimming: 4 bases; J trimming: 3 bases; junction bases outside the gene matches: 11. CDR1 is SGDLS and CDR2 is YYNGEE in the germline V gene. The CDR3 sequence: CASSPGQGAMMDTEAFF. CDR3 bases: TGTGCCAGCAGCCCCGGACAGGGGGCGATGATGGACACTGAAGCTTTCTTT.

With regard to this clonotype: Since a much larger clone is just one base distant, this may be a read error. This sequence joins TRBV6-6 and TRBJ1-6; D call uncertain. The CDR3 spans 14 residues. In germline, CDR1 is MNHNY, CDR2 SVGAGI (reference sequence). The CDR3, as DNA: TGTGCCAGCATTCTGCGGCAGACAAATTTACCCCTCCACTTT. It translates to CASILRQTNLPLHF.

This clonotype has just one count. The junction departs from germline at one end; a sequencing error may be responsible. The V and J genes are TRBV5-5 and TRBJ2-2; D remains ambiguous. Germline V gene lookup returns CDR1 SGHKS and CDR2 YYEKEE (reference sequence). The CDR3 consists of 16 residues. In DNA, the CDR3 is TGTGCCATCAGCCATTCGGGTGGCTCGAACACCGGGGAGCTGTTTTTT. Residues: CAISHSGGSNTGELFF.

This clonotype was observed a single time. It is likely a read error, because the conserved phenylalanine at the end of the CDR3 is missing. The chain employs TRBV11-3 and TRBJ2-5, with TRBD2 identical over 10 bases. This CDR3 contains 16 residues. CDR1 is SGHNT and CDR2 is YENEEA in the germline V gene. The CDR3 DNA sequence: TGTACCAGCAGCTTAGGTGTCAGGACTAGCGGAGAGACCCAGTACCTC. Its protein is CTSSLGVRTSGETQYL.

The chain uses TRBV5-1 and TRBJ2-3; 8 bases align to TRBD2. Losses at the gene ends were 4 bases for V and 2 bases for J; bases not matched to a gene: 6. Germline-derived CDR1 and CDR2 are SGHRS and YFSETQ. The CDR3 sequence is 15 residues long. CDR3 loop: CASSGPGGLTDTQYF. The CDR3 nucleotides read TGCGCCAGCAGCGGACCGGGGGGGCTCACAGATACGCAGTATTTT.

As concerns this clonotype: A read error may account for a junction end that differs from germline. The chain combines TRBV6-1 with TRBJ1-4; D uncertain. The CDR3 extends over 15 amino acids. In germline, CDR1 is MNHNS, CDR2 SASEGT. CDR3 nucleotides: TGTGCCAGCAGTGAAGTGGTATCAACTAATGAAAAACTGTTATTT. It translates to CASSEVVSTNEKLLF.

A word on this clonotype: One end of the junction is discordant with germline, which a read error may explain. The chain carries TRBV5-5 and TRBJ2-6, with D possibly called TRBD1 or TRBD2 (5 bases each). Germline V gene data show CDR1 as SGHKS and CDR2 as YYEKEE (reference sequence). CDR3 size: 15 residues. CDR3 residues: CASSPGFSGANILTF. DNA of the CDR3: TGTGCCAGCAGCCCGGGGTTTTCTGGGGCCAACATCCTGACTTTC.

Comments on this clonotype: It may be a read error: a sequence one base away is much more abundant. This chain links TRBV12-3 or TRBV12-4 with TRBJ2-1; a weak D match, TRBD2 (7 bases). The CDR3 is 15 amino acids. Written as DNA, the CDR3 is TGTGCCAGCAGTTTAGGCGGGGGCTCCCACAATGAGCAGTTCTTC. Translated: CASSLGGGSHNEQFF.

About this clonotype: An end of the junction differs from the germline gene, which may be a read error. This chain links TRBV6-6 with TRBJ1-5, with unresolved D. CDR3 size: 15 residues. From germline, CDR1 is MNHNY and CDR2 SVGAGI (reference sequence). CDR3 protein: CASSYCGSSNQLQHF. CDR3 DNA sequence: TGTGCCAGCAGTTACTGTGGATCTAGCAATCAGCTCCAGCATTTT.

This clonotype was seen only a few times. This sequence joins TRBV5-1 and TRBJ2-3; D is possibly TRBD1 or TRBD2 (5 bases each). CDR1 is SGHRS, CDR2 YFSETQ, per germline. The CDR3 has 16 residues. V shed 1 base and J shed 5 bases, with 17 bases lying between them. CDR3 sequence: CASSLLLRTGGDTQYF. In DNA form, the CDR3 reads TGCGCCAGCAGCTTGCTTCTGCGGACTGGGGGAGATACGCAGTATTTT.

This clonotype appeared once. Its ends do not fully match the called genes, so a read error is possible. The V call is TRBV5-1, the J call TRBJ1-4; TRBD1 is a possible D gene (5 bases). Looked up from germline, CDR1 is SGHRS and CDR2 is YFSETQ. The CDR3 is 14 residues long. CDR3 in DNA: TGCGCCAGCGGCTTGCGGGGGGGAGACGAGAAACTGTTTTTT. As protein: CASGLRGGDEKLFF.

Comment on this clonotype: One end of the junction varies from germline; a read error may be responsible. CDR3 bases: TGTACCAGCAGGGCAAAGATGAACACTGAAGCTTTCTTT. Translation gives CTSRAKMNTEAFF. The chain joins TRBV5-4 to TRBJ1-1, with D possibly matching TRBD1 (5 bases). The CDR3 sequence is 13 residues long. The V gene's germline CDR1 is SGHNT and CDR2 YYREEE (reference sequence). Full variable domain (remainder filled in from reference TRBV5-4 and TRBJ1-1): ETGVTQSPTHLIKTRGQQVTLRCSSQSGHNTVSWYQQALGQGPQFIFQYYREEENGRGNFPPRFSGLQFPNYSSELNVNALELDDSALYLCTSRAKMNTEAFFGQGTRLTVV.

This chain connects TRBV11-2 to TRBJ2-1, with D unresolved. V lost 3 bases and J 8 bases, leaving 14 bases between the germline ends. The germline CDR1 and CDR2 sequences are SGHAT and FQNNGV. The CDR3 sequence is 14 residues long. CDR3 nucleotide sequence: TGTGCCAGCAGCTTCTCAGGAGAGACCTATGAGCAGTTCTTC. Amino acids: CASSFSGETYEQFF.

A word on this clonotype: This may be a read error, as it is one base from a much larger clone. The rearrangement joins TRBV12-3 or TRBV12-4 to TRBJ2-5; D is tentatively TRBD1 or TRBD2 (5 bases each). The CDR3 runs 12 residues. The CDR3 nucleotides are TGTGCCAGCAGCACTGACCTCGGGACCCACTACTTC. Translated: CASSTDLGTHYF.

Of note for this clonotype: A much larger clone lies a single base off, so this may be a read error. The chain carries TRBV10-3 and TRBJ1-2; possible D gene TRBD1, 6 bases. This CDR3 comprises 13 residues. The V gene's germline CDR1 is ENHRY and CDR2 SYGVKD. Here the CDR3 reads CVISEGGNYGYTF. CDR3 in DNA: TGTGTCATCAGCGAGGGGGGTAACTATGGCTACACCTTC.